These T cell receptor beta chains were read from a single sample in a study of cytomegalovirus exposure and HLA in healthy donors. Assay used: immunoSEQ multiplex PCR; TCRdb lists only in-frame clones, some missing. The sample records roughly 150,000 clones, 66% being singletons. The sequencing sample was made of PBMCs. These TCRs come from a human donor in good health. CDR3s include the opening cysteine and the closing phenylalanine or tryptophan.

j_gene,v_gene,CDR3aa
TRBJ2-2,TRBV7-3,CASSFPGAGELFF
TRBJ2-2,TRBV5-4,CASSIGLAGGSGELFF
TRBJ2-1,TRBV5-4,CASSLPGSGGNEQFF
TRBJ2-1,TRBV7-2,CASSSRRLAGGSSYNEQFF
TRBJ1-4,TRBV7-6,CASSLAATFTNEKLFF
TRBJ2-7,TRBV5-8,CASSWGTSGIYF
TRBJ1-5,TRBV6-1,CASSARARFVWGNQPQHF
TRBJ2-7,TRBV28,CASSSPPRTATYEQYF
TRBJ1-4,TRBV29-1,CSVNRGSSEKLFF
TRBJ2-4,TRBV5-1,CASSSDLLENIQYF
TRBJ2-7,TRBV28,CASGRPGLLTYEQYF
TRBJ2-5,TRBV7-9,CASSSQGVQETQYF
TRBJ2-1,TRBV5-1,CASSEGGSSYNEQFF
TRBJ1-2,TRBV27,CASSTQQGGVYGYTF
-,TRBV6-5,CASSSSWAGSYEQYF
TRBJ2-3,TRBV5-1,CASSPTGSSTDTQYF
TRBJ1-5,TRBV28,CASTHGQGHQPQHF
TRBJ2-1,TRBV19,CASRTGAGNEQFF
TRBJ2-2,TRBV6-1,CASSDPGQATGELFF
TRBJ2-2,TRBV25-1,CASRSLNTGELFF
TRBJ2-2,TRBV28,CASSRRGELFF
TRBJ2-7,TRBV10-3,CAIRDSYEQYF
TRBJ2-2,TRBV28,CASSSSIRANTGELFF
TRBJ2-7,TRBV5-6,CASSLAGRPTYEQYF
TRBJ2-1,TRBV10-3,CAISTSTSGRSNEQFF
TRBJ2-7,TRBV27,CAIPGREATYEQYF
TRBJ1-1,TRBV10-3,CAMTTGLDTEAFF
TRBJ2-1,TRBV23-1,CASSQSRPLAYNEQFF
TRBJ2-5,TRBV5-4,CASSLGSGTGETQYF
TRBJ1-5,TRBV19,CASGQGRNQPQHF
TRBJ2-3,TRBV6-5,CASSPTSYTQYF
TRBJ2-3,TRBV10-3,CAISNRGGSGTDTQYF
TRBJ2-1,TRBV5-6,CASSVDMNNEQFF
TRBJ2-4,TRBV29-1,CSVEVGTQKYF
TRBJ2-7,TRBV18,CASSLTGTGGSYEQYF
TRBJ2-7,TRBV29-1,CSVEDGTVSSYEQYF
TRBJ2-2,TRBV29-1,CSVEVRIAGELFF
TRBJ2-7,TRBV5-6,CASTLASVYSEQYF
TRBJ1-2,TRBV27,CASRGAGQGALGYTF
TRBJ1-1,TRBV4-1,CASSQDKGEGGTEAFF
TRBJ2-5,TRBV5-6,CASSEGGMAQTQYF
TRBJ2-7,TRBV5-1,CASSPGQGREQYF
TRBJ1-5,TRBV27,CASSLRGIGNQPQHF
TRBJ2-3,TRBV7-3,CASSLRETDTQYF
TRBJ1-5,TRBV7-2,CASSLPALGGESNQPQHF
TRBJ2-1,TRBV5-1,CASSLEPGTNNEQFF
TRBJ2-1,TRBV6-4,CASSDSVAGVYEQFF
TRBJ2-7,TRBV7-8,CASSSATGSSYEQYF
TRBJ1-6,TRBV18,CASSPQSSGNSPLHF
TRBJ2-7,TRBV9,CASSARTSGSSYEQYF
TRBJ1-3,TRBV7-2,CASSLVGSGYSGNTIYF
TRBJ1-5,TRBV5-4,CASSWGGGNQPQHF
TRBJ1-2,TRBV5-1,CASSTLAGTGGEWSGYTF
TRBJ1-4,TRBV2,CASSQDNEKLFF
TRBJ1-3,TRBV5-4,CAADSGNAIYF
TRBJ2-7,TRBV27,CASRRLYEQYF
TRBJ2-7,TRBV19,CASSIGEEQYF
TRBJ2-2,TRBV19,CASRTSSTIIETGELFF
TRBJ2-3,TRBV6-5,CASGKSPDTQYF